The 31 T cell receptor beta chains given below trace back to one sample, sequenced in a study of OX40 agonist ivuxolimab in advanced cancers. The table came from immunoSEQ multiplex PCR; TCRdb's copy has only in-frame clones and leaves some out. Among fewer than 35,000 clones listed, roughly nine tenths were seen once. Sequences were derived from CD4+ or CD8+ T cells sorted from blood, sampled in a trial of the OX40 agonist ivuxolimab. These receptors all stem from an adult with an advanced solid tumor such as melanoma, head and neck, liver or kidney cancer.

This chain links TRBV10-2 with TRBJ2-7; the match to TRBD1 covers 11 bases. From germline, CDR1 is WSHSY and CDR2 SAAADI. The V segment lost 2 bases and the J segment 6 bases; nucleotides outside the gene matches: 6. This CDR3 region has 15 residues. CDR3 sequence: CASSEEGQGAGEQYF. For the CDR3, the DNA is TGCGCCAGCAGTGAGGAAGGACAGGGGGCGGGCGAGCAGTACTTC.

The table lists this clone with a count of one. The V and J genes are TRBV29-1 and TRBJ2-1, with TRBD2 matching over 7 bases. Germline values: CDR1 SQVTM, CDR2 ANQGSEA. After removal of 2 bases from V and 7 bases from J, the junction contained 8 bases not matched to a gene. CDR3 length: 14 amino acids. CDR3 in amino acids: CSVEREGRRNEQFF. The CDR3 coding sequence is TGCAGCGTTGAAAGGGAGGGACGGAGAAATGAGCAGTTCTTC.

V usage is TRBV5-4 and J usage is TRBJ2-3; 10 bases line up with TRBD2. With V trimmed by 3 bases and J by 3 bases, 7 bases remained unmatched. The CDR3 loop spans 16 amino acids. In germline, CDR1 is SGHNT, CDR2 YYREEE (reference sequence). The CDR3 loop reads CASSSPGTSATDTQYF. Here the CDR3 DNA reads TGTGCCAGCAGCTCCCCCGGGACTAGCGCTACAGATACGCAGTATTTT. The full variable domain, its missing parts supplied by reference TRBV5-4 and TRBJ2-3, is ETGVTQSPTHLIKTRGQQVTLRCSSQSGHNTVSWYQQALGQGPQFIFQYYREEENGRGNFPPRFSGLQFPNYSSELNVNALELDDSALYLCASSSPGTSATDTQYFGPGTRLTVL.

This sequence joins TRBV5-1 and TRBJ2-7; possibly TRBD1 for D (6 bases). Trimming removed 3 bases at V and 2 bases at J, with 15 bases between. This CDR3 has 15 amino acids. The V gene's germline CDR1 is SGHRS and CDR2 YFSETQ. The CDR3 DNA is TGCGCCAGCAGCTACTTACAGGGTCCGCCCTACGAGCAGTACTTC. Its translation: CASSYLQGPPYEQYF.

The CDR3 reads CASSLRQGTGELFF. The CDR3 DNA reads TGTGCCAGCAGCTTGCGTCAGGGGACCGGGGAGCTGTTTTTT. The chain couples TRBV5-8 to TRBJ2-2; D may be TRBD1 (6 bases). The CDR3 sequence is 14 residues long. The germline V gene encodes CDR1 SGHTS and CDR2 YDEGEE. V was clipped by 1 base and J by 5 bases, with 9 bases between them.

This clone was seen only once. The chain is built from TRBV19 and TRBJ1-2; TRBD1 is a possible D gene (5 bases). The V gene lost 2 bases and the J gene lost 4 bases, with 14 bases spanning the gap. Germline V gives CDR1 LNHDA, CDR2 SQIVND (reference sequence). This CDR3 has 15 residues. The chain's CDR3 is CASSIQSRVRYGYTF. As DNA, the CDR3 is TGTGCCAGTAGTATACAGTCCAGGGTACGCTATGGCTACACCTTC.

The chain joins TRBV9 to TRBJ2-3; tentatively, D is TRBD2 (6 bases). V lost 0 bases to trimming and J lost 6 bases, with 11 bases between them. The CDR3 runs 14 residues. Germline loops: CDR1 SGDLS, CDR2 YYNGEE. The CDR3 sequence is CASSVAGATDTQYF. The CDR3 DNA is TGTGCCAGCAGCGTAGCGGGAGCAACGGATACGCAGTATTTT.

CDR3 DNA: TGTGCCAGCTCACCACACGCGAATGAAAAACTGTTTTTT. Its translation is CASSPHANEKLFF. The chain joins TRBV18 to TRBJ1-4; D unclear. V lost 1 base, J lost 5 bases, and 5 bases lay in between. CDR1 is KGHSH, CDR2 LQKENI, per germline. The CDR3 has 13 amino acids.

This sequence joins TRBV5-1 and TRBJ2-5, with 13 nucleotides matching TRBD2. This CDR3 region has 16 residues. The germline gives CDR1 SGHRS, CDR2 YFSETQ. V was pared by 4 bases and J by 5 bases, with 8 bases of the junction left unmatched. As DNA, the CDR3 is TGCGCCAGCAGCCCAGGACTAGCGGGAGTAAGGGAGACCCAGTACTTC. This translates into CASSPGLAGVRETQYF.

The rearrangement uses TRBV7-3 and TRBJ2-7; D gene ambiguous. This CDR3 has 12 residues. Germline lookup yields CDR1 SGHTA and CDR2 FQGTGA. The V and J ends lost 5 bases and 9 bases respectively, with 14 bases between them. In nucleotides, the CDR3 is TGTGCCAGCAGCATTATCCCCATAGGGCAGTACTTC. It is translated as CASSIIPIGQYF.

This clone is a singleton in its sample. A read error may produce the germline difference seen at one junction end. CDR3 nucleotide sequence: TGTGCCAGCAGGGCCACAGGCGATCCAGACTTC. Its translation is CASRATGDPDF. The chain combines TRBV28 with TRBJ2-7; D possibly corresponds to TRBD1 (5 bases). This CDR3 comprises 11 residues. The germline V gene encodes CDR1 MDHEN and CDR2 SYDVKM.

The genes are TRBV7-3 and TRBJ2-1; weak D call: TRBD1 (6 bases). The V gene lost 5 bases and the J gene lost 7 bases, with 15 bases spanning the gap. The CDR3 is 14 residues long. Germline V lookup: CDR1 SGHTA, CDR2 FQGTGA. CDR3 nucleotide sequence: TGTGCCAGCAGCCCCATGGGGGCTGAGAATGAGCAGTTCTTC. Translated, it gives CASSPMGAENEQFF. The whole variable domain, filled in from reference TRBV7-3 and TRBJ2-1, reads GAGVSQTPSNKVTEKGKYVELRCDPISGHTALYWYRQSLGQGPEFLIYFQGTGAADDSGLPNDRFFAVRPEGSVSTLKIQRTERGDSAVYLCASSPMGAENEQFFGPGTRLTVL.

The rearrangement joins TRBV6-5 to TRBJ2-1, with 9 bases fitting TRBD2. Per germline, CDR1 MNHEY and CDR2 SVGAGI. This CDR3 has 15 amino acids. V lost 8 bases and J lost 2; bases outside the gene matches: 7. CDR3 residues: CASRISGGAYNEQFF. CDR3 sequence (DNA): TGTGCCAGCCGAATTAGCGGGGGAGCCTACAATGAGCAGTTCTTC.

The genes are TRBV6-5 and TRBJ1-1; D gene unclear. Trimming removed 0 bases at V and 8 bases at J, with 10 bases between. CDR1 MNHEY and CDR2 SVGAGI come from the germline V gene. The CDR3 has 13 amino acids. The DNA for the CDR3 is TGTGCCAGCAGTTACTCGAGGCGAGACGAAGCTTTCTTT. This translates into CASSYSRRDEAFF.

The V gene is TRBV27, the J gene TRBJ1-1; 11 bases match TRBD1. With 6 bases clipped from V and 7 bases from J, the junction kept 7 bases outside the gene matches. CDR3 length: 14 amino acids. CDR1 is MNHEY, CDR2 SMNVEV, per germline (reference sequence). The CDR3 coding sequence is TGTGCCAGCAGCCGTCCCGGGACAGGGGGTGAAGCTTTCTTT. Encoded protein: CASSRPGTGGEAFF.

This clone was seen a single time. J is TRBJ2-5 and V is TRBV27, with TRBD1 matching 10 bases. The CDR3 runs to 20 residues. Germline assignment: CDR1 MNHEY and CDR2 SMNVEV (reference sequence). Unmatched junction bases numbered 27, after V lost 5 bases and J lost 9 bases. CDR3 residues: CASSTLTGGASLASGAAQYF. The CDR3, as DNA: TGTGCCAGCAGTACGCTGACAGGGGGCGCCTCTCTTGCCTCAGGGGCGGCCCAGTACTTC.

V usage is TRBV10-3 and J usage is TRBJ2-1, with D hard to call. The germline V and J ends were trimmed by 7 bases and 5 bases, with 9 bases remaining between them. The germline gives CDR1 ENHRY, CDR2 SYGVKD. This CDR3 has 12 residues. The chain's CDR3 is CAINRADNEQFF. Here the CDR3 DNA reads TGTGCCATCAATCGGGCAGACAATGAGCAGTTCTTC.

This sequence joins TRBV13 and TRBJ2-7, with D uncertain. The CDR3 is made up of 14 amino acids. V was trimmed by 4 bases and J by 2 bases, leaving 12 bases between them. The germline V gene has CDR1 PRHDT and CDR2 FYEKMQ (reference sequence). The CDR3 DNA sequence: TGTGCCAGCAGCTCCTTAGGGCCGACCTACGAGCAGTACTTC. Translation gives CASSSLGPTYEQYF.

This clone has just one count. This sequence joins TRBV5-1 and TRBJ1-2; D is uncertain. Trimming shortened V by 0 bases and J by 4 bases, and 10 bases separated the two germline ends. Germline values: CDR1 SGHRS, CDR2 YFSETQ. CDR3 size: 14 residues. The chain's CDR3 is CASSLAVVGYGYTF. The CDR3 DNA follows: TGCGCCAGCAGCTTGGCCGTCGTCGGCTATGGCTACACCTTC.

The V and J genes are TRBV15 and TRBJ1-4, with D perhaps TRBD1 (5 bases). Germline-derived CDR1 and CDR2 are LNHNV and YYDKDF (reference sequence). The CDR3 loop spans 16 amino acids. With 1 base removed from V and 4 bases from J, the gap between germline ends came to 13 bases. The CDR3 loop reads CATSRGGGPNNEKLFF. The DNA of the CDR3 is TGTGCCACCAGCAGAGGCGGGGGTCCCAATAATGAAAAACTGTTTTTT.

This sequence joins TRBV10-2 and TRBJ1-5; D unclear. Trimming removed 4 bases at V and 7 bases at J, with 20 bases between. Germline V gene lookup returns CDR1 WSHSY and CDR2 SAAADI. The CDR3 has 16 amino acids. CDR3 amino acids: CASSGHDAGKRQPQHF. CDR3 DNA sequence: TGCGCCAGCAGTGGCCACGATGCGGGTAAGAGGCAGCCCCAGCATTTT.

The genes are TRBV2 and TRBJ1-5; 9 bases fit TRBD1. V dropped 6 bases and J dropped 4; count of bases not matched to a gene: 7. Germline-derived CDR1 and CDR2 are SNHLY and FYNNEI. This CDR3 spans 15 amino acids. In DNA form, the CDR3 reads TGTGCCAGCAGCCAAGGGACAGGGAGTAATCAGCCCCAGCATTTT. Translating gives CASSQGTGSNQPQHF.

The V and J genes are TRBV6-6 and TRBJ1-2; a possible D gene is TRBD1 (6 bases). Germline assignment: CDR1 MNHNY and CDR2 SVGAGI (reference sequence). This CDR3 contains 14 residues. Trimming removed 0 bases at V and 4 bases at J, with 9 bases between. The CDR3 sequence: CASSYSGGLYGYTF. The CDR3 DNA follows: TGTGCCAGCAGTTACTCGGGGGGCCTCTATGGCTACACCTTC.

This clone appeared once. The chain recombines TRBV7-9 with TRBJ2-7; maybe TRBD2 (5 bases). Trimming removed 4 bases at V and 4 bases at J, with 14 bases between. Germline CDR1 reads SEHNR; CDR2 reads FQNEAQ (reference sequence). This CDR3 contains 14 residues. In DNA, the CDR3 is TGTGCCAGCAGCTCGCGAGCGGTGAGTTACGAGCAGTACTTC. Protein sequence: CASSSRAVSYEQYF.

This chain links TRBV30 with TRBJ2-3; either TRBD1 or TRBD2 may fit D (5 bases each). The CDR3 runs to 16 residues. V lost 2 bases to trimming and J lost 3 bases, with 18 bases between them. Germline lookup yields CDR1 GTSNPN and CDR2 SVGIG (reference sequence). The CDR3 DNA reads TGTGCCTGGAGTACCCCCCATGGGACGGGGACAGATACGCAGTATTTT. This translates into CAWSTPHGTGTDTQYF. Filled out from reference TRBV30 and TRBJ2-3, the complete variable domain reads SQTIHQWPATLVQPVGSPLSLECTVEGTSNPNLYWYRQAAGRGLQLLFYSVGIGQISSEVPQNLSASRPQDRQFILSSKKLLLSDSGFYLCAWSTPHGTGTDTQYFGPGTRLTVL.

The V and J genes are TRBV4-2 and TRBJ2-7, with D perhaps TRBD1 (5 bases). CDR1 LGHNA and CDR2 YNFKEQ come from the germline V gene. V gave up 0 bases and J gave up 4 bases, with 7 bases separating them. This CDR3 is built from 13 residues. The chain's CDR3 is CASSQDRDYEQYF. CDR3 bases: TGTGCCAGCAGCCAAGACAGGGATTACGAGCAGTACTTC.

V usage is TRBV13 and J usage is TRBJ2-5; D is ambiguous. Germline V gene lookup returns CDR1 PRHDT and CDR2 FYEKMQ (reference sequence). The V and J ends lost 5 bases and 2 bases respectively, with 6 bases between them. The CDR3 totals 12 residues. DNA for the CDR3: TGTGCCAGCAGCGTCGCTCAAGAGACCCAGTACTTC. This gives the protein CASSVAQETQYF.

This clone was seen only a few times. Here the CDR3 DNA reads TGTGCCAGCAGAACCGGGACTAGTGACCATGAGCAGTTCTTC. Protein sequence: CASRTGTSDHEQFF. The J gene is TRBJ2-1, the V gene TRBV2; TRBD2 aligns across 8 bases. CDR1 is SNHLY and CDR2 is FYNNEI in the germline V gene. This CDR3 contains 14 residues. V lost 6 bases to trimming and J lost 8 bases; unmatched junction nucleotides: 9.

The rearrangement uses TRBV2 and TRBJ1-2, with D tentatively TRBD1 (5 bases). V shed 5 bases and J shed 1 base, with 8 bases lying between them. The CDR3 runs to 13 residues. From germline, CDR1 is SNHLY and CDR2 FYNNEI. The CDR3 here is CASSYQGNYGYTF. The CDR3 DNA sequence: TGTGCCAGCAGTTACCAGGGTAACTATGGCTACACCTTC.

In its sample, this clone was seen once. J is TRBJ2-3 and V is TRBV9; 11 bases align to TRBD2. Germline CDR1 is SGDLS and CDR2 is YYNGEE. This CDR3 is 16 amino acids long. The V gene end was trimmed by 3 bases and the J gene end by 1 base; junction bases not matched to a gene: 4. CDR3 DNA sequence: TGTGCCAGCAGCGCCCGACTAGCGGGACGCACAGATACGCAGTATTTT. Amino acids: CASSARLAGRTDTQYF.

This chain links TRBV19 with TRBJ2-1; 8 positions match TRBD1. The germline V gene has CDR1 LNHDA and CDR2 SQIVND (reference sequence). The CDR3 sequence is 17 residues long. V gave up 5 bases and J gave up 6 bases; unmatched junction bases: 15. CDR3 residues: CASSPRTGLVIGNEQFF. The CDR3 DNA follows: TGTGCCAGTAGTCCCCGGACAGGGTTGGTCATAGGCAATGAGCAGTTCTTC. The full variable domain, its missing parts supplied by reference TRBV19 and TRBJ2-1, is DGGITQSPKYLFRKEGQNVTLSCEQNLNHDAMYWYRQDPGQGLRLIYYSQIVNDFQKGDIAEGYSVSREKKESFPLTVTSAQKNPTAFYLCASSPRTGLVIGNEQFFGPGTRLTVL.